This T cell receptor (beta chain) was obtained from a study of blood T cell repertoires in COVID-19. The repertoire was sequenced with immunoSEQ multiplex PCR; TCRdb's copy has only in-frame clones and lacks some. This table holds fewer than 350,000 clones, 89% found once. Trimming took 6 bases from V and 6 from J; bases not matched to a gene: 15. The germline V gene has CDR1 MDHEN and CDR2 SYDVKM. The CDR3 runs 17 residues. This receptor was obtained from a woman in her thirties or forties who had recovered from COVID-19. The material sequenced was PBMCs or T cells enriched from blood (not recorded which). The V call is TRBV28, the J call TRBJ2-1; 9 bases agree with TRBD1. DNA of the CDR3: TGTGCCAGCAGCCGTGCTTTGGTTGGGACAGGGTCCAATGAGCAGTTCTTC. Its protein product is CASSRALVGTGSNEQFF.